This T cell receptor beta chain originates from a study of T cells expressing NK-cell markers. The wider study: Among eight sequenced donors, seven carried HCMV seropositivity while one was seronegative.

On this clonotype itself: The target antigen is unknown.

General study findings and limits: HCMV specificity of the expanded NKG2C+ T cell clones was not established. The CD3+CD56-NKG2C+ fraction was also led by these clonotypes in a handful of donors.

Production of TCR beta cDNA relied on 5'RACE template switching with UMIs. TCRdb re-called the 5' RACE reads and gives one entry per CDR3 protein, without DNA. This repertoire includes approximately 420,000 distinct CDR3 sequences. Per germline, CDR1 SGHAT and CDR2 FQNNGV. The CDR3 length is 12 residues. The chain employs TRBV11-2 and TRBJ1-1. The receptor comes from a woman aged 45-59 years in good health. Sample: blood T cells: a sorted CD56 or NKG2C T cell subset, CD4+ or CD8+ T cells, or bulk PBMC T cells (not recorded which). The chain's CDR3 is CASSWVNTEAFF.